What follows describes a single T cell receptor beta chain. Its matching antigen is unknown. Losses at the gene ends were 5 bases for V and 5 bases for J; bases not matched to a gene: 8. This CDR3 spans 15 amino acids. Germline loops: CDR1 MNHNY, CDR2 SVGAGI (reference sequence). The data derive from a study of cytomegalovirus exposure and HLA in healthy donors. The study, taken as a whole, reports: A link between a missense DCLRE1C variant and TCR beta V- and J-gene trimming emerged from a later analysis.

PCR involved 60 Vbeta and 13 Jbeta primers. Using immunoSEQ multiplex PCR, the repertoire was profiled, and TCRdb retains in-frame clones only, with some absent. The specimen's table records 75,000 to 95,000 clones. The TCR originated in a girl aged 5-17 years in good health and CMV-seropositive. The V gene is TRBV6-6, the J gene TRBJ2-1, with 8 bases fitting TRBD2. Material: PBMCs. The CDR3 region is CASSPSGGTDNEQFF. CDR3 nucleotides: TGTGCCAGCAGTCCCTCGGGGGGGACCGACAATGAGCAGTTCTTC.